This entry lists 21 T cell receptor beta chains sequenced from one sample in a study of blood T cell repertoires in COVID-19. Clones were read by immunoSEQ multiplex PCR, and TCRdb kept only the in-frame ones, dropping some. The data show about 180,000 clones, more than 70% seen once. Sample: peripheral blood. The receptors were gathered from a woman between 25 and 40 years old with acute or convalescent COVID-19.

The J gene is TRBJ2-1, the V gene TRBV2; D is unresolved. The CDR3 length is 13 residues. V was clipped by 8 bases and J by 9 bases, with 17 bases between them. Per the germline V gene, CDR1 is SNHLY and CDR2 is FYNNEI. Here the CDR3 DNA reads TGTGCCAGCCGGCCGAAGTCCCTAGGTGAGCAGTTCTTC. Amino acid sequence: CASRPKSLGEQFF.

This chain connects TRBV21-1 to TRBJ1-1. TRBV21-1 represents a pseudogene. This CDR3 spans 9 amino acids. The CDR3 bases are TGTGCCAGCAGCCGTGAAGCTTTCTTT. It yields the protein CASSREAFF.

The CDR3 DNA follows: TGTGCCAGCCAGGACTACAATGAGCAGTTCTTC. It encodes CASQDYNEQFF. The rearrangement joins TRBV28 to TRBJ2-1; D ambiguous. V shed 8 bases and J shed 3 bases, with 5 bases lying between them. Germline V gene sequence: CDR1 MDHEN, CDR2 SYDVKM. The CDR3 sequence is 11 residues long.

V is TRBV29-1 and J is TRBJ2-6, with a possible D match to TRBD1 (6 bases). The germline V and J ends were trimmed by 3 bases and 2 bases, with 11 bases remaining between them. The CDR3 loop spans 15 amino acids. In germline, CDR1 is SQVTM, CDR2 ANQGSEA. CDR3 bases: TGCAGCGTTGAGGCTTCAGGGGCTGGGGCCAACGTCCTGACTTTC. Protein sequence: CSVEASGAGANVLTF.

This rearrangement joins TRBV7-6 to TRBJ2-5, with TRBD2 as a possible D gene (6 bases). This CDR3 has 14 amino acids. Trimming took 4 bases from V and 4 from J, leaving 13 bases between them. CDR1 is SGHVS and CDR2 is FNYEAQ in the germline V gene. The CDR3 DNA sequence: TGTGCCAGCAGCTCGAGGGACTCTTCAGAGACCCAGTACTTC. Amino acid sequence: CASSSRDSSETQYF. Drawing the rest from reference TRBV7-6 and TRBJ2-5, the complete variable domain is GAGVSQSPRYKVTKRGQDVALRCDPISGHVSLYWYRQALGQGPEFLTYFNYEAQQDKSGLPNDRFSAERPEGSISTLTIQRTEQRDSAMYRCASSSRDSSETQYFGPGTRLLVL.

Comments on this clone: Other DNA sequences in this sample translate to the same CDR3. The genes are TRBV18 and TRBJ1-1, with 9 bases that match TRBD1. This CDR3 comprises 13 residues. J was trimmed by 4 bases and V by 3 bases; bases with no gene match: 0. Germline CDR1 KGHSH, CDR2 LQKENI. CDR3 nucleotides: TGTGCCAGCTCACCGACAGGGGGCACTGAAGCTTTCTTT. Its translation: CASSPTGGTEAFF.

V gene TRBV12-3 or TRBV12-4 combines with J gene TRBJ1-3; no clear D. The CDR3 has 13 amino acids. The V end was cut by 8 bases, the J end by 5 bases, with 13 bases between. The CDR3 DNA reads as TGTGCCAGCGAACTTAATCGTCGAAACACCATATATTTT. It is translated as CASELNRRNTIYF.

CDR3 nucleotide sequence: TGTGCCAGCAAAAACAGGGGGGGTCTTTATGAAAAACTGTTTTTT. It yields the protein CASKNRGGLYEKLFF. V gene TRBV6-5 combines with J gene TRBJ1-4; 8 nucleotides agree with TRBD1. Trimming cost V 7 bases and J 6 bases; bases outside gene matches: 10. Per germline, CDR1 MNHEY and CDR2 SVGAGI. CDR3 size: 15 residues.

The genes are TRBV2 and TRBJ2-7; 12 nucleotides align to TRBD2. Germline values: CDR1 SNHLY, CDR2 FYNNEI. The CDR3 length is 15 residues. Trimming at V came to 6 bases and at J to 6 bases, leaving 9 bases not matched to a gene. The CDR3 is CASRGLAGRGGEQYF. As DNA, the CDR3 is TGTGCCAGCAGAGGACTAGCGGGAAGGGGGGGCGAGCAGTACTTC.

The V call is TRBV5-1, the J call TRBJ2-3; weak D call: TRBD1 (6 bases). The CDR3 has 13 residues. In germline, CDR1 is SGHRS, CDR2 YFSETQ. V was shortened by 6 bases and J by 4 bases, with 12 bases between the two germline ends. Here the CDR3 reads CASKQGSADTQYF. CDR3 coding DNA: TGCGCCAGCAAGCAGGGGTCCGCAGATACGCAGTATTTT.

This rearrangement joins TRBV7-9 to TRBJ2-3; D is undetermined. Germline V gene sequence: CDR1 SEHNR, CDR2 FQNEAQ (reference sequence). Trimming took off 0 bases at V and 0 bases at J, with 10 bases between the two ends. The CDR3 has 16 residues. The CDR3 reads CASSLASSASTDTQYF. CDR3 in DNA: TGTGCCAGCAGCTTAGCTAGCTCCGCTAGCACAGATACGCAGTATTTT. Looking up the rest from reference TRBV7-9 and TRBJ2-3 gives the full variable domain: DTGVSQNPRHKITKRGQNVTFRCDPISEHNRLYWYRQTLGQGPEFLTYFQNEAQLEKSRLLSDRFSAERPKGSFSTLEIQRTEQGDSAMYLCASSLASSASTDTQYFGPGTRLTVL.

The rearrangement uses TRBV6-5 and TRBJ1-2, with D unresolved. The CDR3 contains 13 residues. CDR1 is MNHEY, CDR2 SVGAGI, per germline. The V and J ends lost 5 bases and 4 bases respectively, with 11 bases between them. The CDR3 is CASSPRELYGYTF. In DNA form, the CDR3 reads TGTGCCAGCAGTCCTCGCGAACTCTATGGCTACACCTTC.

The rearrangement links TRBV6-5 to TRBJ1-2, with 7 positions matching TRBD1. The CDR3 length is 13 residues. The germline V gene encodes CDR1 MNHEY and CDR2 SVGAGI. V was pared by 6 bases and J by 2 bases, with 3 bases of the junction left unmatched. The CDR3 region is CASRGTVNYGYTF. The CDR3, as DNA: TGTGCCAGCAGAGGGACAGTCAACTATGGCTACACCTTC.

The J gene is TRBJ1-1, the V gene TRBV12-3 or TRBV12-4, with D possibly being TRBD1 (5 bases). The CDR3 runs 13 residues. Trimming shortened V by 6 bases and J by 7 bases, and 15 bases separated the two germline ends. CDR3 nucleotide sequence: TGTGCCAGCAGCGATTGGGGCGCCGTTGAAGCTTTCTTT. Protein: CASSDWGAVEAFF.

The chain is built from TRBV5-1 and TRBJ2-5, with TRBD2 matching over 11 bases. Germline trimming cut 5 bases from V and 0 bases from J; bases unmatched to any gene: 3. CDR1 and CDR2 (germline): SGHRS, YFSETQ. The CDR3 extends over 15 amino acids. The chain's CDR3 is CASSQGLADQETQYF. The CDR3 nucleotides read TGCGCCAGCAGTCAGGGACTAGCGGACCAAGAGACCCAGTACTTC.

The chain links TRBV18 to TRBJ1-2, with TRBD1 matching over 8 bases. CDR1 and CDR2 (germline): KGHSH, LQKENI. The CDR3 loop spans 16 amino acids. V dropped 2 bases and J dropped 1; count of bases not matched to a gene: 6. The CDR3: CASSPRKQGDNYGYTF. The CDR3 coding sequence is TGTGCCAGCTCACCAAGGAAACAGGGGGATAACTATGGCTACACCTTC. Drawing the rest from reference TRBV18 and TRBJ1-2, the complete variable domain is NAGVMQNPRHLVRRRGQEARLRCSPMKGHSHVYWYRQLPEEGLKFMVYLQKENIIDESGMPKERFSAEFPKEGPSILRIQQVVRGDSAAYFCASSPRKQGDNYGYTFGSGTRLTVV.

Here the CDR3 DNA reads TGCGCCAGCAGCTTGGAACCGGGTCCCTACGAGCAGTACTTC. It encodes CASSLEPGPYEQYF. V and J are TRBV5-1 and TRBJ2-7; the D is unclear. CDR3 length: 14 amino acids. Germline V gene lookup returns CDR1 SGHRS and CDR2 YFSETQ. Trimming removed 0 bases at V and 2 bases at J, with 9 bases between.

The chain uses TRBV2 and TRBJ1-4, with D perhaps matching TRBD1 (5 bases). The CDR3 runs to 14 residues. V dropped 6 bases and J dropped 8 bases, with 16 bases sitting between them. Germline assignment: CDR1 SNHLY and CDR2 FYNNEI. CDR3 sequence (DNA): TGTGCCAGCAGCCCTCGGGGGGTCGGGGAAAAACTGTTTTTT. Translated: CASSPRGVGEKLFF.

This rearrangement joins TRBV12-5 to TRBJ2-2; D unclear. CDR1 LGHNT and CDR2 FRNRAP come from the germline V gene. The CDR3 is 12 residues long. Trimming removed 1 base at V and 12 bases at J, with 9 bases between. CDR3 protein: CASGLERSKLFF. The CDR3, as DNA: TGTGCTAGTGGTTTGGAGAGGAGTAAGCTGTTTTTT.

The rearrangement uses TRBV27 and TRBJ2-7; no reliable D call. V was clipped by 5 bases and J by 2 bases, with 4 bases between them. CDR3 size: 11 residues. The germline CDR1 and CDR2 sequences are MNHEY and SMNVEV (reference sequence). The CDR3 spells CASSGAYEQYF. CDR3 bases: TGTGCCAGCAGTGGAGCCTACGAGCAGTACTTC.

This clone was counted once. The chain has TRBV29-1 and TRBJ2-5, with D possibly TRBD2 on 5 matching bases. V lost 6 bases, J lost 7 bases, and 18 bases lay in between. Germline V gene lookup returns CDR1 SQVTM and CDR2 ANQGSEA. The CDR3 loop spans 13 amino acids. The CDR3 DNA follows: TGCAGCGTATGGACTGCCGGGGAAGGGACCCAGTACTTC. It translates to CSVWTAGEGTQYF.